The present T cell receptor (beta chain) was sequenced within a study of blood T cell repertoires in COVID-19. The repertoire was sequenced with immunoSEQ multiplex PCR; TCRdb's copy has only in-frame clones and lacks some. This repertoire shows 200,000 to 250,000 clones, 65% to 85% found once; its top ten account for 3% to 4%. Donors were grouped by their self-reported clinical history. This CDR3 comprises 17 residues. In germline, CDR1 is MNHEY, CDR2 SVGEGT. V gave up 5 bases and J gave up 1 base; unmatched junction bases: 12. This TCR was sampled from a woman aged 55 to 70 who had recovered from COVID-19. The chain recombines TRBV6-2 or TRBV6-3 with TRBJ2-3; 7 nucleotides line up with TRBD1. Sample: PBMCs or T cells enriched from blood (not recorded which). The CDR3 loop reads CASSTSLTGFRTDTQYF. In nucleotides, the CDR3 is TGTGCCAGCAGTACGTCCCTGACAGGGTTTCGCACAGATACGCAGTATTTT.